The text below deals with one TCR beta chain. Its antigen remains unknown. This record comes from a study of blood T cells in healthy people across ages. A second PCR of 7 to 11 cycles used a sample-barcoded 5' primer and a J-beta primer mix. TCRdb used MiXCR to reprocess the 5' RACE reads, holding one entry per CDR3 protein. The table has approximately 800,000 distinct CDR3 sequences, approximately 53% seen once. General study results and limits: Lack of knowledge of donor CMV status possibly confounded expanded clonotype changes. Percentage of naive T cells showed a strong correlation with TCR beta diversity.

There were healthy Caucasian individuals from Russia, aged roughly 6 to 100, serving as donors. Each sample had at least 6.5 million PBMCs isolated. Trimming shortened V by 5 bases and J by 7 bases, and 8 bases separated the two germline ends. There are 12 residues in the CDR3. Germline V gene lookup returns CDR1 KGHDR and CDR2 SFDVKD. The clonotype was recovered from a man aged 35-49 years in good health. The chain carries TRBV24-1 and TRBJ1-5; D might be TRBD1 (6 bases). What was sequenced was blood. This CDR3 is CATSAGEQPQHF. The CDR3 region has the DNA TGTGCCACCAGTGCAGGGGAACAGCCCCAGCATTTT.